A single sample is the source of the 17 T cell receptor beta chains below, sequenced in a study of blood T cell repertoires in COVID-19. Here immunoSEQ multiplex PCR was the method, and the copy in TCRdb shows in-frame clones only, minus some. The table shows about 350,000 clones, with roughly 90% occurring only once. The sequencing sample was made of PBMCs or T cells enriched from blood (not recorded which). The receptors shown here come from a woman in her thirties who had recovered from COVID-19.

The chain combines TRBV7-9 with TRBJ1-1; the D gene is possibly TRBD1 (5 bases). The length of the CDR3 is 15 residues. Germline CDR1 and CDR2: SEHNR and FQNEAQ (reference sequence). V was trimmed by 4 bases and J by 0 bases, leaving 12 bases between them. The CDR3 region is CASSSARTLNTEAFF. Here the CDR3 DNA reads TGTGCCAGCAGCTCAGCGCGGACACTGAACACTGAAGCTTTCTTT.

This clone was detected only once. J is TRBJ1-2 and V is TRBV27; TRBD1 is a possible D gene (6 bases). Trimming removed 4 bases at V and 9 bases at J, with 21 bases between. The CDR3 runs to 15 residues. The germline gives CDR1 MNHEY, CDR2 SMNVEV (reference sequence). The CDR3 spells CASSSKGGRGGSYTF. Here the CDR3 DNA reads TGTGCCAGCAGTTCCAAGGGGGGGCGGGGAGGTAGCTACACCTTC.

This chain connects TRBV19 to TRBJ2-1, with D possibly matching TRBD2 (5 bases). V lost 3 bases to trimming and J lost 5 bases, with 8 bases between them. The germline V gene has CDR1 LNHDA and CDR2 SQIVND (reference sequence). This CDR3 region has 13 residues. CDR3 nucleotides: TGTGCCAGTAGTATTTCGGGGAACAATGAGCAGTTCTTC. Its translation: CASSISGNNEQFF. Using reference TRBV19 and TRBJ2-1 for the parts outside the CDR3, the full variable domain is DGGITQSPKYLFRKEGQNVTLSCEQNLNHDAMYWYRQDPGQGLRLIYYSQIVNDFQKGDIAEGYSVSREKKESFPLTVTSAQKNPTAFYLCASSISGNNEQFFGPGTRLTVL.

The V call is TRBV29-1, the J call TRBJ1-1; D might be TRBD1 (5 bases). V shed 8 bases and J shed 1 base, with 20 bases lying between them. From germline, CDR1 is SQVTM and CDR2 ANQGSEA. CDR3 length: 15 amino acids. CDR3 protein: CSLSPHGQGNTEAFF. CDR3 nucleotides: TGCAGCCTCTCCCCCCATGGGCAGGGGAACACTGAAGCTTTCTTT.

CDR3 nucleotides: TGTGCCAGCAGCTTAGAAAATCGGAGACAGGGAGTTACTGAAGCTTTCTTT. It is translated as CASSLENRRQGVTEAFF. This chain joins TRBV7-7 and TRBJ1-1, with TRBD1 matching 7 bases. V lost 1 base to trimming and J lost 5 bases; unmatched junction nucleotides: 13. This CDR3 has 17 amino acids. Germline assignment: CDR1 SSHAT and CDR2 FNYEAQ (reference sequence).

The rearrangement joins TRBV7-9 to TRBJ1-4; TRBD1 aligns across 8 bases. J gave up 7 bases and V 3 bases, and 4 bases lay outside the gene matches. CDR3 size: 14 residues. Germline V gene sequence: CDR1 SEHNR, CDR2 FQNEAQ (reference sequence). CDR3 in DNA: TGTGCCAGCAGCTTCGGACAGGGAGCTGAAAAACTGTTTTTT. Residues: CASSFGQGAEKLFF.

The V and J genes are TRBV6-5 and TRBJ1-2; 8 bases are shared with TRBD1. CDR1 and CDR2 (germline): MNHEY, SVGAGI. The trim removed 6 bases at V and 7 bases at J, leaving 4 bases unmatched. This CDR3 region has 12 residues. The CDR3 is CASRDRVGGYTF. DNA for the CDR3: TGTGCCAGCAGGGACAGGGTGGGTGGCTACACCTTC.

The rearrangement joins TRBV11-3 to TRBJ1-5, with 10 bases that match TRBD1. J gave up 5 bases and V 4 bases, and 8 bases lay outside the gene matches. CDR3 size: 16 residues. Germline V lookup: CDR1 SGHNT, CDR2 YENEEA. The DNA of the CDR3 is TGTGCCAGCAGCTCCCCAAGCGGGACAGGGGATCAGCCCCAGCATTTT. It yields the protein CASSSPSGTGDQPQHF.

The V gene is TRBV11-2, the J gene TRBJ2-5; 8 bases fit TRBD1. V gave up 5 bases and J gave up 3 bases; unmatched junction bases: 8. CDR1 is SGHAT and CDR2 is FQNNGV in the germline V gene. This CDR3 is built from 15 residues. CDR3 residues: CASSLRTGWEETQYF. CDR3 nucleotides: TGTGCCAGCAGCCTCAGGACAGGGTGGGAAGAGACCCAGTACTTC.

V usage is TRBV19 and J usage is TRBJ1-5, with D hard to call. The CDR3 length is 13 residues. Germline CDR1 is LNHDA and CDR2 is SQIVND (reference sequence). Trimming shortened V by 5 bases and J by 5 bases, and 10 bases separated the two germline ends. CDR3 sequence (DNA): TGTGCCAGTAGTCCACTAAGTTATCAGCCCCAGCATTTT. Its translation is CASSPLSYQPQHF.

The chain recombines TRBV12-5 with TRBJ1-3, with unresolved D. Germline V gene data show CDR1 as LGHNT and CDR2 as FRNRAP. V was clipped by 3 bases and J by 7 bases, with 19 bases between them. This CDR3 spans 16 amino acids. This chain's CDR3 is CASGLRTEVFGNTIYF. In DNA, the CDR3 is TGTGCTAGTGGTTTAAGAACCGAGGTGTTCGGGAACACCATATATTTT.

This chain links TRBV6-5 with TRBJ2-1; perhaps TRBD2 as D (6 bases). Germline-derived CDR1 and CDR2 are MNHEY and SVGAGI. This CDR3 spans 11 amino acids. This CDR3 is CEAGNYNEQFF. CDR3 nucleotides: TGTGAAGCGGGTAACTACAATGAGCAGTTCTTC.

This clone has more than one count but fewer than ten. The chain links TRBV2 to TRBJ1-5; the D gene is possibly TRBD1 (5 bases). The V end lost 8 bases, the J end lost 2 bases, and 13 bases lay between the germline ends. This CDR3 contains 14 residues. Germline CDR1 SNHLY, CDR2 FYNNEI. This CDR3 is CASGANGGNQPQHF. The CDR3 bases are TGTGCCAGCGGGGCTAATGGTGGCAATCAGCCCCAGCATTTT.

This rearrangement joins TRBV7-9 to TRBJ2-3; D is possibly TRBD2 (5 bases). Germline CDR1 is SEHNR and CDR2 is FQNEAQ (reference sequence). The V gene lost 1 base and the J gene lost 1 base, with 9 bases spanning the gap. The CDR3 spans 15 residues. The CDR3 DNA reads TGTGCCAGCAGCTTAGAGGGAGTGGGCACAGATACGCAGTATTTT. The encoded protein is CASSLEGVGTDTQYF.

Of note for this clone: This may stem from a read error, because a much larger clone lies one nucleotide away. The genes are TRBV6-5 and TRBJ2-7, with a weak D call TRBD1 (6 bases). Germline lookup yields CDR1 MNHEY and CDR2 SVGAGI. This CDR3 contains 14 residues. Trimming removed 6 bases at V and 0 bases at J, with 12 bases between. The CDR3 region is CASRGRDNSYEQYF. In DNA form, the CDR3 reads TGTGCCAGCAGGGGCAGGGACAACTCCTACGAGCAGTACTTC.

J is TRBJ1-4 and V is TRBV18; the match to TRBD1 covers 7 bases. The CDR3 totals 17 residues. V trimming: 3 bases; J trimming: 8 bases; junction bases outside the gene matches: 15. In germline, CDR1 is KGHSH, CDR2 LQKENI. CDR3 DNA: TGTGCCAGCTCACCCCAACAGGGGAGAGGCTTAGGAGAAAAACTGTTTTTT. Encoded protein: CASSPQQGRGLGEKLFF.

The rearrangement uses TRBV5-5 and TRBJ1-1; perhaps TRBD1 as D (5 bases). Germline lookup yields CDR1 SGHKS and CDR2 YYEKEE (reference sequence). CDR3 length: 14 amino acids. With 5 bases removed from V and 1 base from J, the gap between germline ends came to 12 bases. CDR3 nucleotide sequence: TGTGCCAGCAGGTTATATGGACAGAACACTGAAGCTTTCTTT. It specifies CASRLYGQNTEAFF.